One sample yielded the 32 T cell receptor beta chains listed below, sequenced in a study of shared clonotypes between healthy human individuals (dated by TCRdb to the early 2020s). The protocol used for the library was the immunoSEQ multiplex PCR assay. TCRdb carries this immuneACCESS record with in-frame sequences only. Its versions omit some clonotypes, under half of them owing to an unresolved V gene in the studies checked, with the rest unexplained. This sample holds roughly 380,000 clones; approximately 96% were observed only once. Of the sample, approximately 0.32% is held by the ten largest clones. The sequenced material came from memory CD8+ T cells sorted from blood. This specimen's cell subset or site label, interpreted: CD45RO+ cells pooled with CCR7-negative TemRA cells. The origin of the receptors is a man aged 25-40 years in good health.

The chain employs TRBV4-1 and TRBJ2-3; 9 nucleotides agree with TRBD1. Germline V gene lookup returns CDR1 MGHRA and CDR2 YSYEKL. Losses at the gene ends were 0 bases for V and 3 bases for J; bases not matched to a gene: 4. CDR3 length: 16 amino acids. The DNA of the CDR3 is TGCGCCAGCAGCCAAGACCCGGGGACAGGGACAGATACGCAGTATTTT. Its translation is CASSQDPGTGTDTQYF.

This chain joins TRBV11-1 and TRBJ1-5; no definite D call. Germline-derived CDR1 and CDR2 are SGHAT and FQDESV (reference sequence). With 1 base removed from V and 6 bases from J, the gap between germline ends came to 7 bases. The CDR3 consists of 13 residues. The CDR3 coding sequence is TGTGCCAGCAGCTTAGGGATTGGTCAGCCCCAGCATTTT. Protein: CASSLGIGQPQHF.

J is TRBJ1-1 and V is TRBV28; D remains ambiguous. Trimming left V 3 bases short and J 2 bases short, with 7 bases between. The CDR3 is 13 residues long. Germline-derived CDR1 and CDR2 are MDHEN and SYDVKM. The CDR3 DNA reads as TGTGCCAGCAGTTTGGACCTTAACACTGAAGCTTTCTTT. Translation: CASSLDLNTEAFF.

Notes on this clone: At the DNA level, this CDR3 is encoded by other sequences in the same sample as well. V is TRBV18 and J is TRBJ2-1; D may be TRBD2 (5 bases). The germline gives CDR1 KGHSH, CDR2 LQKENI. The CDR3 runs to 13 residues. Trimming shortened V by 3 bases and J by 5 bases, and 8 bases separated the two germline ends. This chain's CDR3 is CASSPPGDNEQFF. The CDR3 DNA is TGTGCCAGCTCACCCCCCGGGGACAATGAGCAGTTCTTC.

The CDR3 DNA is TGCAGCGTTGAAGATCCCCTGAATAATGAGCAGTTCTTC. Its protein is CSVEDPLNNEQFF. V gene TRBV29-1 combines with J gene TRBJ2-1, with D unresolved. The CDR3 extends over 13 amino acids. Trimming removed 0 bases at V and 7 bases at J, with 10 bases between. The germline V gene encodes CDR1 SQVTM and CDR2 ANQGSEA.

The gene calls are TRBV7-9 and TRBJ1-4; TRBD1 aligns across 8 bases. The trim removed 4 bases at V and 7 bases at J, leaving 11 bases unmatched. Germline V gives CDR1 SEHNR, CDR2 FQNEAQ (reference sequence). There are 16 residues in the CDR3. This CDR3 reads CASSSQLDRGGEKLFF. The CDR3 DNA reads as TGTGCCAGCAGCTCTCAACTCGACAGGGGTGGTGAAAAACTGTTTTTT.

V and J are TRBV5-1 and TRBJ2-5; no clear D gene. The germline gives CDR1 SGHRS, CDR2 YFSETQ. The CDR3 covers 12 residues. The V end was cut by 2 bases, the J end by 5 bases, with 7 bases between. The CDR3: CASSFGEETQYF. CDR3 DNA: TGCGCCAGCAGCTTTGGCGAGGAGACCCAGTACTTC.

The chain recombines TRBV4-1 with TRBJ1-5; D is possibly TRBD1 (5 bases). Germline V CDR1 and CDR2: MGHRA, YSYEKL. The CDR3 covers 15 residues. V was cut by 0 bases and J by 4 bases, with 10 bases left in between. The CDR3 sequence: CASSQDHAGNQPQHF. In nucleotides, the CDR3 is TGCGCCAGCAGCCAAGATCACGCAGGGAATCAGCCCCAGCATTTT.

The chain joins TRBV13 to TRBJ2-7; 7 bases align to TRBD1. V lost 5 bases to trimming and J lost 2 bases; unmatched junction nucleotides: 6. Germline CDR1 and CDR2: PRHDT and FYEKMQ (reference sequence). The CDR3 is 14 residues long. As DNA, the CDR3 is TGTGCCAGCAGCACGCCGGGACAGACCTACGAGCAGTACTTC. The encoded protein is CASSTPGQTYEQYF.

This clone was recorded only once. The chain is built from TRBV30 and TRBJ2-3; D is unresolved. The CDR3 length is 15 residues. Between the trimmed V and J ends, which lost 0 bases and 6 bases, there was a span of 16 bases. Germline CDR1 reads GTSNPN; CDR2 reads SVGIG (reference sequence). The chain's CDR3 is CAWSVPSPIRDTQYF. CDR3 DNA: TGTGCCTGGAGTGTACCCAGCCCCATTAGGGATACGCAGTATTTT.

This sequence joins TRBV7-9 and TRBJ2-2; D unclear. Between the trimmed V and J ends, which lost 5 bases and 1 base, there was a span of 11 bases. CDR3 length equals 15 residues. The V gene's germline CDR1 is SEHNR and CDR2 FQNEAQ (reference sequence). In DNA form, the CDR3 reads TGTGCCAGCAGCCCCGTTCCGCTGAACACCGGGGAGCTGTTTTTT. This sequence encodes CASSPVPLNTGELFF.

The genes are TRBV7-9 and TRBJ2-1, with 10 bases that match TRBD2. Trimming took 1 base from V and 7 from J; bases not matched to a gene: 7. From germline, CDR1 is SEHNR and CDR2 FQNEAQ (reference sequence). The CDR3 sequence is 16 residues long. The CDR3 nucleotides are TGTGCCAGCAGCTTAGTCGAGACTAGCGGGTCTAATGAGCAGTTCTTC. Its protein is CASSLVETSGSNEQFF.

The chain joins TRBV7-8 to TRBJ1-5, with no clear D. Germline assignment: CDR1 SGHVS and CDR2 FQNEAQ. This CDR3 region has 14 residues. The ends were cut back, 6 bases at V and 2 bases at J, with 11 bases in the middle. This chain's CDR3 is CASSGGFGNQPQHF. The CDR3, as DNA: TGTGCCAGCAGTGGAGGGTTTGGCAATCAGCCCCAGCATTTT. The full variable domain, its missing parts supplied by reference TRBV7-8 and TRBJ1-5, is GAGVSQSPRYKVAKRGQDVALRCDPISGHVSLFWYQQALGQGPEFLTYFQNEAQLDKSGLPSDRFFAERPEGSVSTLKIQRTQQEDSAVYLCASSGGFGNQPQHFGDGTRLSIL.

Note on this clone: Other DNA sequences in the sample encode the same CDR3. The chain is built from TRBV9 and TRBJ2-1, with 8 bases that match TRBD2. In germline, CDR1 is SGDLS, CDR2 YYNGEE. Trimming took 4 bases from V and 0 from J; bases not matched to a gene: 3. The CDR3 covers 15 residues. This chain's CDR3 is CASSYSGSSYNEQFF. Written as DNA, the CDR3 is TGTGCCAGCAGCTACAGCGGGAGCTCCTACAATGAGCAGTTCTTC. Drawing the rest from reference TRBV9 and TRBJ2-1, the complete variable domain is DSGVTQTPKHLITATGQRVTLRCSPRSGDLSVYWYQQSLDQGLQFLIQYYNGEERAKGNILERFSAQQFPDLHSELNLSSLELGDSALYFCASSYSGSSYNEQFFGPGTRLTVL.

V and J are TRBV15 and TRBJ1-2; D is undetermined. V lost 1 base and J 5 bases, leaving 11 bases between the germline ends. Germline CDR1 LNHNV, CDR2 YYDKDF (reference sequence). The length of the CDR3 is 14 residues. The CDR3 DNA is TGTGCCACCAGCAGAGTTAGTGGCTCTTATGGCTACACCTTC. Protein sequence: CATSRVSGSYGYTF.

The chain employs TRBV5-1 and TRBJ2-5; D unclear. The CDR3 totals 12 residues. The V gene lost 4 bases and the J gene lost 4 bases, with 8 bases spanning the gap. Germline CDR1 reads SGHRS; CDR2 reads YFSETQ. For the CDR3, the DNA is TGCGCCAGCAGCCCTAACGGAGAGACCCAGTACTTC. It translates to CASSPNGETQYF.

The chain employs TRBV7-2 and TRBJ2-1, with 11 bases matching TRBD2. The ends lost 2 bases at V and 8 bases at J; junction bases unmatched: 8. Germline V gives CDR1 SGHTA, CDR2 FQGNSA. The CDR3 runs to 16 residues. The CDR3 coding sequence is TGTGCCAGCAGCTTAATCGGGCTAGCGGGAGGCTATGAGCAGTTCTTC. Protein product: CASSLIGLAGGYEQFF.

On this clone itself: Other nucleotide sequences in the sample specify the same CDR3. CDR3 amino acids: CAISESETQYF. Here the CDR3 DNA reads TGTGCCATCAGTGAGTCGGAGACCCAGTACTTC. This chain connects TRBV10-3 to TRBJ2-5; D gene uncertain. The CDR3 extends over 11 amino acids. V lost 0 bases and J lost 5, with 1 base in between. Germline V lookup: CDR1 ENHRY, CDR2 SYGVKD.

The chain employs TRBV25-1 and TRBJ2-3; D uncertain. Germline-derived CDR1 and CDR2 are MGHDK and SYGVNS. This CDR3 is 14 amino acids long. V was pared by 2 bases and J by 0 bases, with 6 bases between. CDR3: CASSEPSSTDTQYF. CDR3 coding DNA: TGTGCCAGCAGTGAACCTTCTAGCACAGATACGCAGTATTTT.

The chain carries TRBV20-1 and TRBJ2-1; D remains unclear. The germline CDR1 and CDR2 sequences are DFQATT and SNEGSKA (reference sequence). The V gene lost 7 bases and the J gene lost 7 bases, with 8 bases spanning the gap. This CDR3 contains 10 residues. The CDR3 protein is CSVNGNEQFF. The CDR3 DNA is TGCAGTGTTAACGGGAATGAGCAGTTCTTC.

The table lists this clone with a count of one. The chain links TRBV28 to TRBJ2-3; D possibly corresponds to TRBD1 (5 bases). Germline V gene sequence: CDR1 MDHEN, CDR2 SYDVKM. This CDR3 region has 11 residues. V was shortened by 7 bases and J by 3 bases, with 5 bases between the two germline ends. The CDR3 region is CASTGTDTQYF. The DNA of the CDR3 is TGTGCCAGCACAGGGACAGATACGCAGTATTTT. The variable domain in full, completed from reference TRBV28 and TRBJ2-3, reads DVKVTQSSRYLVKRTGEKVFLECVQDMDHENMFWYRQDPGLGLRLIYFSYDVKMKEKGDIPEGYSVSREKKERFSLILESASTNQTSMYLCASTGTDTQYFGPGTRLTVL.

The V and J genes are TRBV5-1 and TRBJ2-7; perhaps D is TRBD1 or TRBD2 (5 bases each). The CDR3 totals 14 residues. Germline CDR1 and CDR2: SGHRS and YFSETQ. Deletions cut 4 bases from V and 3 bases from J, with 14 bases between. In nucleotides, the CDR3 is TGCGCCAGCAGCGTCGCAGGGAGCGGCTACGAGCAGTACTTC. Translation: CASSVAGSGYEQYF.

The chain employs TRBV30 and TRBJ2-7; 7 nucleotides match TRBD1. Germline V gene lookup returns CDR1 GTSNPN and CDR2 SVGIG (reference sequence). Unmatched junction bases numbered 7, after V lost 2 bases and J lost 3 bases. This CDR3 comprises 14 residues. The CDR3 spells CAWSNPGQLYEQYF. As DNA, the CDR3 is TGTGCCTGGAGTAACCCGGGACAGCTCTACGAGCAGTACTTC.

This clone was detected once. The chain couples TRBV10-1 to TRBJ2-1; a possible D gene is TRBD2 (5 bases). In germline, CDR1 is WNHNN, CDR2 SYGVQD (reference sequence). The germline V and J ends were trimmed by 3 bases and 7 bases, with 19 bases remaining between them. The CDR3 runs to 16 residues. CDR3 DNA sequence: TGCGCCAGCAGTGACCCCCCGGGATTCGTTTGGAATGAGCAGTTCTTC. It yields the protein CASSDPPGFVWNEQFF.

This sequence joins TRBV10-3 and TRBJ2-7; D assignment may be TRBD1 or TRBD2 (5 bases each). The CDR3 sequence is 14 residues long. The V end was cut by 2 bases, the J end by 5 bases, with 13 bases between. Germline CDR1 ENHRY, CDR2 SYGVKD. Here the CDR3 DNA reads TGTGCCATCAGTGAGGGGGACGTACGTGACGAGCAGTACTTC. It translates to CAISEGDVRDEQYF.

The chain is built from TRBV4-1 and TRBJ2-1, with 9 bases identical to TRBD2. From germline, CDR1 is MGHRA and CDR2 YSYEKL. This CDR3 spans 19 amino acids. Germline trimming cut 0 bases from V and 3 bases from J; bases unmatched to any gene: 12. DNA of the CDR3: TGCGCCAGCAGCCAAGAGAGCGTAGGCGGGAGGGCCCTCTACAATGAGCAGTTCTTC. Residues: CASSQESVGGRALYNEQFF.

The V gene is TRBV5-1, the J gene TRBJ1-4; D uncertain. The CDR3 totals 16 residues. Trimming shortened V by 0 bases and J by 8 bases, and 17 bases separated the two germline ends. Germline V gives CDR1 SGHRS, CDR2 YFSETQ. In DNA, the CDR3 is TGCGCCAGCAGCTTGGGGAGGGAGGGCCTAAGCGAAAAACTGTTTTTT. This translates into CASSLGREGLSEKLFF.

The chain couples TRBV18 to TRBJ2-1; D possibly corresponds to TRBD1 (5 bases). Trimming removed 0 bases from V and 9 bases from J, with 12 bases in between. Germline assignment: CDR1 KGHSH and CDR2 LQKENI. This CDR3 spans 14 amino acids. The CDR3 loop is CASSPPSQGSEQFF. The CDR3 DNA is TGTGCCAGCTCACCACCAAGTCAGGGTAGTGAGCAGTTCTTC.

For this clone: One end of the junction is discordant with germline, which a read error may explain. The V call is TRBV27, the J call TRBJ2-7; 7 nucleotides match TRBD1. Looked up from germline, CDR1 is MNHEY and CDR2 is SMNVEV (reference sequence). The CDR3 length is 10 residues. This CDR3 reads CASSLWDREF. The CDR3, as DNA: TGTGCCAGCAGTTTGTGGGACAGAGAGTTC.

V and J are TRBV2 and TRBJ1-4, with TRBD1 matching 7 bases. V lost 8 bases to trimming and J lost 13 bases; unmatched junction nucleotides: 19. The CDR3 runs 15 residues. Per the germline V gene, CDR1 is SNHLY and CDR2 is FYNNEI. In DNA form, the CDR3 reads TGTGCCAGCCAGCGGGACAGCTTACTGGGGGGTTCACTGTTTTTT. Translation gives CASQRDSLLGGSLFF.

The chain joins TRBV10-3 to TRBJ1-2; D remains ambiguous. Germline V CDR1 and CDR2: ENHRY, SYGVKD. Deletions cut 0 bases from V and 2 bases from J, with 7 bases between. The CDR3 covers 14 residues. The CDR3 sequence: CAISESYDNYGYTF. CDR3 DNA sequence: TGTGCCATCAGTGAGTCCTATGACAACTATGGCTACACCTTC.

This clone was observed once. The chain joins TRBV27 to TRBJ2-1; 8 bases are shared with TRBD2. Germline assignment: CDR1 MNHEY and CDR2 SMNVEV (reference sequence). The CDR3 totals 20 residues. J gave up 4 bases and V 3 bases, and 20 bases lay outside the gene matches. CDR3 protein: CASSFLVGLDSRSWYNEQFF. DNA of the CDR3: TGTGCCAGCAGTTTCCTAGTGGGACTAGATTCTCGCTCATGGTACAATGAGCAGTTCTTC.